This TCR beta chain came from a study of early T cells in non-severe SARS-CoV-2 infection. Study details: The authors sequenced bulk RNA from unsorted whole blood, leaving chains unpaired. Overall study results and limits: Missing private and CD4 specificities, VDJdb matching favored anti-spike CD8 responses.

Individually, cDNA molecules had unique molecular identifiers attached to them. One entry per CDR3 protein results from TCRdb running MiXCR on the 5' RACE reads. Of over 80,000 distinct CDR3 sequences detected, 9.5% to 15% appear once; the ten largest clones hold approximately 4.7%. V dropped 7 bases and J dropped 1 base, with 13 bases sitting between them. The V gene's germline CDR1 is SQVTM and CDR2 ANQGSEA. This CDR3 is built from 13 residues. In the case of this clonotype: The antigen is undetermined.

The sequenced sample was whole blood, obtained at baseline. The rearrangement links TRBV29-1 to TRBJ1-1; D gene unclear. The clonotype comes from an adult who was a healthcare worker with PCR-confirmed SARS-CoV-2 infection or an uninfected control (not recorded which). CDR3 region: CSARTGQNTEAFF. CDR3 DNA sequence: TGCAGCGCCCGGACGGGCCAGAACACTGAAGCTTTCTTT.